This T cell receptor (beta chain) was documented in a study of blood T cell repertoires in COVID-19. For the study at large: Samples of COVID-19 (acute and convalescent) were obtained from the United States, Italy and Spain. T cells, B-cell-depleted T cells, or PBMCs provided the cDNA or gDNA that served as material.

Some clones are missing from TCRdb's copy, which holds only in-frame ones; the method was immunoSEQ multiplex PCR. Of 98,000 or so clones in the sample, around four fifths were seen once. CDR1 is SNHLY, CDR2 FYNNEI, per germline. Deletions cut 2 bases from V and 2 bases from J, with 12 bases between. CDR3 size: 15 residues. This receptor was identified in a man in his 60s with acute or convalescent COVID-19. Specimen: peripheral blood. The V gene is TRBV2, the J gene TRBJ2-5, with D possibly being TRBD1 (6 bases). The CDR3 sequence is CASSEPQGPQETQYF. The CDR3, as DNA: TGTGCCAGCAGTGAACCTCAGGGGCCTCAAGAGACCCAGTACTTC.